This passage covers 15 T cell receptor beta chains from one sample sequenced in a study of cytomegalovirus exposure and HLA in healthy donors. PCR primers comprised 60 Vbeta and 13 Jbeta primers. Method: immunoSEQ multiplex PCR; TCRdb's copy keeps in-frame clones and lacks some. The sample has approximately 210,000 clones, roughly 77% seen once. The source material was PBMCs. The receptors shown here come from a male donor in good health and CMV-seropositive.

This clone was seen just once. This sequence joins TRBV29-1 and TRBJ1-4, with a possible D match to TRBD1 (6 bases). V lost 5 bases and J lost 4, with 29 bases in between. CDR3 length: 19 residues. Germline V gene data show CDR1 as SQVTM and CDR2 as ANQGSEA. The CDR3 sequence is CSVKLKGSQGSLINEKLFF. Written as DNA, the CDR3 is TGCAGCGTTAAATTAAAAGGCTCACAGGGAAGTCTTATTAATGAAAAACTGTTTTTT.

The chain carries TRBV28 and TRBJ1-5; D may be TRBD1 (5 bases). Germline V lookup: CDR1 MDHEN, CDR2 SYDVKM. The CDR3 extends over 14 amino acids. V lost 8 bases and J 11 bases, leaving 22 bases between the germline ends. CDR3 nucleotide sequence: TGTGCCAGCGGGGCTTGGAATGGGTGGGTTTCCCAGCATTTT. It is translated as CASGAWNGWVSQHF.

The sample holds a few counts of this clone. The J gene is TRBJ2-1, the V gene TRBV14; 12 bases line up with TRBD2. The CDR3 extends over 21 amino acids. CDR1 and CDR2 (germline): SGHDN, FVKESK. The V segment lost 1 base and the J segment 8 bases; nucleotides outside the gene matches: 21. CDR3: CASSQGGLAGGPKRDYDEQFF. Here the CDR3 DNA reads TGTGCCAGCAGCCAAGGAGGGCTAGCGGGAGGGCCCAAGCGGGATTATGATGAGCAGTTCTTC.

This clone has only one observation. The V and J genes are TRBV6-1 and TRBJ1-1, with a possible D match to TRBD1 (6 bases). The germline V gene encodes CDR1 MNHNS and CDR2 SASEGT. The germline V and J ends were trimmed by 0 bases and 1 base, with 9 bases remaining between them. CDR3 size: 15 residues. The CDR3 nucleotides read TGTGCCAGCAGTGAAGCGTCCAGGGGGAACACTGAAGCTTTCTTT. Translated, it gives CASSEASRGNTEAFF.

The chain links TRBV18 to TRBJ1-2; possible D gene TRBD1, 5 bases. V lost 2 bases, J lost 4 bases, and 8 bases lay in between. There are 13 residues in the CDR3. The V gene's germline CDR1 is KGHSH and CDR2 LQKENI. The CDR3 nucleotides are TGTGCCAGCTCACCAGACAGAAGCTATGGCTACACCTTC. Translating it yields CASSPDRSYGYTF.

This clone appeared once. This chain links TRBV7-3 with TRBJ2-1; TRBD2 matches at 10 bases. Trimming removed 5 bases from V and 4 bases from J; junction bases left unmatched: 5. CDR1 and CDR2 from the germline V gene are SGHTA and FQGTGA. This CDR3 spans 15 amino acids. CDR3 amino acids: CASSAGLALYNEQFF. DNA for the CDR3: TGTGCCAGCAGCGCGGGACTAGCGCTATACAATGAGCAGTTCTTC.

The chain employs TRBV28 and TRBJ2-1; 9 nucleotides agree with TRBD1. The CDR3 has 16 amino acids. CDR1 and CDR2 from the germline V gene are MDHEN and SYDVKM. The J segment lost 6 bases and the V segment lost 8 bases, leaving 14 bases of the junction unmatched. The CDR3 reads CASLLRVGTGLNEQFF. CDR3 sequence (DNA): TGTGCCAGCCTCCTTAGGGTTGGGACAGGGCTCAATGAGCAGTTCTTC.

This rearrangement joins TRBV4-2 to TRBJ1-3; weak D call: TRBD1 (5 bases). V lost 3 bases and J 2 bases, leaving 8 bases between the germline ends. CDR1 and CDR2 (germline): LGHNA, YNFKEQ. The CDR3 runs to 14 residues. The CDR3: CASSQGGAGNTIYF. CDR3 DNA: TGTGCCAGCAGCCAGGGGGGAGCTGGAAACACCATATATTTT.

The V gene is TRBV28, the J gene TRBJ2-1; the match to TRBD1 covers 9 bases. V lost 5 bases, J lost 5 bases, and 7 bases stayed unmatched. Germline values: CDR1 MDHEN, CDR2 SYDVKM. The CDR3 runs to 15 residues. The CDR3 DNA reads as TGTGCCAGCAGTCACCGGGACAGGGTAAACAATGAGCAGTTCTTC. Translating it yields CASSHRDRVNNEQFF.

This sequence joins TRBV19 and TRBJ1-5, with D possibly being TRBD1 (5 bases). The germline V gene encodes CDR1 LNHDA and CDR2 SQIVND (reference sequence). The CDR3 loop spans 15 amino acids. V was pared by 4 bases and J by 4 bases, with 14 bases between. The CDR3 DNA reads TGTGCCAGTAGTAGCGGGGGGTTAGGAAATCAGCCCCAGCATTTT. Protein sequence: CASSSGGLGNQPQHF. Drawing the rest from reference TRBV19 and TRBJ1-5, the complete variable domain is DGGITQSPKYLFRKEGQNVTLSCEQNLNHDAMYWYRQDPGQGLRLIYYSQIVNDFQKGDIAEGYSVSREKKESFPLTVTSAQKNPTAFYLCASSSGGLGNQPQHFGDGTRLSIL.

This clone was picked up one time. Here the CDR3 reads CASSQVGHVDREQFF. The CDR3, as DNA: TGTGCCAGCAGCCAAGTGGGGCATGTGGACCGTGAGCAGTTCTTC. The chain links TRBV4-2 to TRBJ2-1; D perhaps matches TRBD1 (5 bases). CDR1 and CDR2 from the germline V gene are LGHNA and YNFKEQ. V was pared by 1 base and J by 9 bases, with 16 bases between. The CDR3 has 15 residues.

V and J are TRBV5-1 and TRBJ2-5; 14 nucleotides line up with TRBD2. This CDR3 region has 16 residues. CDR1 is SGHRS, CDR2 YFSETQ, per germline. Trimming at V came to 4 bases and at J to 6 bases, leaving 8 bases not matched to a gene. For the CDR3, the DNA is TGCGCCAGCAGCCCGACAGGACTAGCGGGGGGAAAGACCCAGTACTTC. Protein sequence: CASSPTGLAGGKTQYF.

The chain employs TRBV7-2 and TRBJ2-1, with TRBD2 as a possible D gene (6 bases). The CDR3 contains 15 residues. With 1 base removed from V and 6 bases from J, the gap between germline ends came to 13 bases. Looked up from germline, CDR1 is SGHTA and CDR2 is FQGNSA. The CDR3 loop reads CASSLEGLDTNEQFF. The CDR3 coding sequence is TGTGCCAGCAGCTTAGAGGGACTCGACACCAATGAGCAGTTCTTC.

For the CDR3, the DNA is TGTGCCAGCAGTCCCGCGGGTACTGAAGCTTTCTTT. Translated: CASSPAGTEAFF. This sequence joins TRBV28 and TRBJ1-1, with D unclear. The CDR3 is made up of 12 amino acids. The V end lost 5 bases, the J end lost 5 bases, and 9 bases lay between the germline ends. Germline CDR1 and CDR2: MDHEN and SYDVKM.

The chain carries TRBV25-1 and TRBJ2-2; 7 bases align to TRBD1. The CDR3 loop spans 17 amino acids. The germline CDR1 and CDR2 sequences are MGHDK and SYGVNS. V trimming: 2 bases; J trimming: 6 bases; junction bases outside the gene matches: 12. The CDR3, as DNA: TGTGCCAGCAGTGAAAAAGGGACAGTAACAGGGGCCGGGGAGCTGTTTTTT. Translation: CASSEKGTVTGAGELFF.